Each of the 28 T cell receptor beta chains below was sequenced from the same sample in a study of blood T cell repertoires in COVID-19. Some clones are missing from TCRdb's copy, which holds only in-frame ones; the method was immunoSEQ multiplex PCR. The sample gives 100,000 to 150,000 clones, 70% to 85% of which show up once; approximately 18% is in the top ten. Specimen: peripheral blood. These receptors all come from a woman over 75 with acute or convalescent COVID-19.

The chain links TRBV5-6 to TRBJ1-4, with D possibly TRBD1 on 6 matching bases. Trimming removed 0 bases from V and 6 bases from J, with 12 bases in between. Germline V CDR1 and CDR2: SGHDT, YYEEEE. The CDR3 length is 15 residues. The CDR3 spells CASSLAGEGDEKLFF. The CDR3 nucleotides read TGTGCCAGCAGCTTGGCAGGGGAGGGAGATGAAAAACTGTTTTTT.

The chain joins TRBV30 to TRBJ2-2, with TRBD1 as a possible D gene (6 bases). CDR3 length equals 15 residues. CDR1 is GTSNPN and CDR2 is SVGIG in the germline V gene (reference sequence). V gave up 3 bases and J gave up 0 bases, with 11 bases separating them. DNA of the CDR3: TGTGCCTGGAGGGACAGCAGAACGAACACCGGGGAGCTGTTTTTT. Amino acid sequence: CAWRDSRTNTGELFF. Full variable domain (remainder filled in from reference TRBV30 and TRBJ2-2): SQTIHQWPATLVQPVGSPLSLECTVEGTSNPNLYWYRQAAGRGLQLLFYSVGIGQISSEVPQNLSASRPQDRQFILSSKKLLLSDSGFYLCAWRDSRTNTGELFFGEGSRLTVL.

The chain is built from TRBV7-9 and TRBJ1-2; TRBD1 agrees at 8 bases. This CDR3 region has 14 residues. Germline values: CDR1 SEHNR, CDR2 FQNEAQ (reference sequence). With V trimmed by 2 bases and J by 6 bases, 5 bases remained unmatched. The CDR3 loop is CASSLQGAGDGYTF. CDR3 bases: TGTGCCAGCAGCTTACAGGGGGCTGGGGATGGCTACACCTTC.

The chain uses TRBV7-9 and TRBJ2-7; TRBD1 is a possible D gene (7 bases). The CDR3 contains 16 residues. The germline V gene encodes CDR1 SEHNR and CDR2 FQNEAQ (reference sequence). V gave up 5 bases and J gave up 4 bases, with 21 bases separating them. Here the CDR3 reads CASSPADRRDLYEQYF. The DNA for the CDR3 is TGTGCCAGCAGCCCAGCGGACAGGAGGGATTTGTACGAGCAGTACTTC.

V gene TRBV5-1 combines with J gene TRBJ2-7; D is uncertain. Germline loops: CDR1 SGHRS, CDR2 YFSETQ. The ends were cut back, 1 base at V and 3 bases at J, with 8 bases in the middle. The CDR3 is made up of 13 amino acids. Here the CDR3 reads CASSLNRDYEQYF. DNA of the CDR3: TGCGCCAGCAGCTTGAACAGAGACTACGAGCAGTACTTC.

The V and J genes are TRBV27 and TRBJ2-5, with D maybe TRBD2 (7 bases). V shed 1 base and J shed 5 bases, with 17 bases lying between them. Germline V gene lookup returns CDR1 MNHEY and CDR2 SMNVEV (reference sequence). The CDR3 spans 16 residues. CDR3 protein: CASSLLSGGQGETQYF. Here the CDR3 DNA reads TGTGCCAGCAGTTTATTGTCCGGGGGGCAGGGGGAGACCCAGTACTTC.

V usage is TRBV3-1 (or the pseudogene TRBV3-2) and J usage is TRBJ1-1; D is uncertain. The CDR3 has 16 amino acids. V was shortened by 0 bases and J by 6 bases, with 17 bases between the two germline ends. Germline V CDR1 and CDR2: LGHDT, YNNKEL (reference sequence). CDR3: CASSQDSGLRTAEAFF. In DNA, the CDR3 is TGTGCCAGCAGCCAAGATTCTGGACTCAGGACCGCTGAAGCTTTCTTT.

This chain uses TRBV11-2 with TRBJ1-1; the D gene is possibly TRBD1 (5 bases). V lost 3 bases to trimming and J lost 1 base, with 9 bases between them. The CDR3 covers 14 residues. CDR1 and CDR2 from the germline V gene are SGHAT and FQNNGV. CDR3 nucleotides: TGTGCCAGCAGCTTCCGGGGGGGGAACACTGAAGCTTTCTTT. It is translated as CASSFRGGNTEAFF.

This chain links TRBV6-6 with TRBJ1-3; tentative D call: TRBD1 (6 bases). Germline V gene lookup returns CDR1 MNHNY and CDR2 SVGAGI (reference sequence). There are 16 residues in the CDR3. The V end lost 8 bases, the J end lost 2 bases, and 19 bases lay between the germline ends. The CDR3 region has the DNA TGTGCCAGCGAGGGCAGCCGGGGGGCGGCTGGAAACACCATATATTTT. It is translated as CASEGSRGAAGNTIYF.

The chain carries TRBV7-9 and TRBJ2-1; 9 bases fit TRBD1. After removal of 2 bases from V and 4 bases from J, the junction contained 9 bases not matched to a gene. This CDR3 is built from 17 residues. Per the germline V gene, CDR1 is SEHNR and CDR2 is FQNEAQ (reference sequence). CDR3 in DNA: TGTGCCAGCAGCTTAAGGGGGGACAGGGAGACTTACAATGAGCAGTTCTTC. Amino acids: CASSLRGDRETYNEQFF.

The chain has TRBV6-5 and TRBJ1-1, with a tentative D call TRBD1 (6 bases). The germline gives CDR1 MNHEY, CDR2 SVGAGI. This CDR3 spans 14 amino acids. The V gene lost 6 bases and the J gene lost 6 bases, with 17 bases spanning the gap. The DNA for the CDR3 is TGTGCCAGCAGAAACAGGGAAAGAACGTCTGAAGCTTTCTTT. It codes for CASRNRERTSEAFF.

The chain recombines TRBV5-1 with TRBJ2-5; TRBD2 is a possible D gene (6 bases). Germline V gene data show CDR1 as SGHRS and CDR2 as YFSETQ. Trimming took off 3 bases at V and 5 bases at J, with 14 bases between the two ends. CDR3 size: 14 residues. The CDR3 region has the DNA TGCGCCAGCAGCTACCTCCCGGGGGTGGAGACCCAGTACTTC. Translated: CASSYLPGVETQYF. The complete variable domain, with remaining parts taken from reference TRBV5-1 and TRBJ2-5, reads KAGVTQTPRYLIKTRGQQVTLSCSPISGHRSVSWYQQTPGQGLQFLFEYFSETQRNKGNFPGRFSGRQFSNSRSEMNVSTLELGDSALYLCASSYLPGVETQYFGPGTRLLVL.

This clone appeared once. V gene TRBV29-1 combines with J gene TRBJ2-7, with D maybe TRBD1 (5 bases). Germline CDR1 and CDR2: SQVTM and ANQGSEA. This CDR3 is built from 15 residues. Trimming removed 1 base at V and 0 bases at J, with 13 bases between. The CDR3 nucleotides are TGCAGCGTTGAAGCCCCCGGCAGGGCCTCCTACGAGCAGTACTTC. This codes for CSVEAPGRASYEQYF.

This chain links TRBV5-6 with TRBJ2-5; 8 bases are shared with TRBD2. V gave up 0 bases and J gave up 5 bases; unmatched junction bases: 9. The germline V gene encodes CDR1 SGHDT and CDR2 YYEEEE. This CDR3 is built from 16 residues. CDR3 in DNA: TGTGCCAGCAGCTTGGCGGGGGGGCCCCCAGGGGAGACCCAGTACTTC. Translated, it gives CASSLAGGPPGETQYF.

The genes are TRBV7-2 and TRBJ2-1, with 12 bases aligning to TRBD2. J lost 4 bases, V lost 1 base, and 5 bases had no gene match. CDR1 is SGHTA, CDR2 FQGNSA, per germline. This CDR3 is built from 17 residues. The CDR3 here is CASSLGPSGGGYNEQFF. DNA of the CDR3: TGTGCCAGCAGCTTAGGGCCTAGCGGGGGGGGATACAATGAGCAGTTCTTC.

The CDR3 region has the DNA TGTGCCAGCAATTTGCAGGGGGAGGAGTATGGCTACACCTTC. Its protein product is CASNLQGEEYGYTF. This chain uses TRBV5-6 with TRBJ1-2, with TRBD1 matching 7 bases. Looked up from germline, CDR1 is SGHDT and CDR2 is YYEEEE. The V and J ends lost 6 bases and 5 bases, in that order; junction bases with no gene match: 10. CDR3 length equals 14 residues.

The table lists this clone with a count of one. CDR3 loop: CASSRTGKITDTQYF. As DNA, the CDR3 is TGTGCCAGCAGCAGAACGGGGAAAATCACAGATACGCAGTATTTT. The chain joins TRBV2 to TRBJ2-3; possibly TRBD2 for D (5 bases). Trimming cost V 6 bases and J 2 bases, with 15 bases left between them. Germline-derived CDR1 and CDR2 are SNHLY and FYNNEI. CDR3 length: 15 residues. Combining the CDR3 with reference TRBV2 and TRBJ2-3 gives the whole variable domain EPEVTQTPSHQVTQMGQEVILRCVPISNHLYFYWYRQILGQKVEFLVSFYNNEISEKSEIFDDQFSVERPDGSNFTLKIRSTKLEDSAMYFCASSRTGKITDTQYFGPGTRLTVL.

To note about this clone: At one end, the junction sequence differs from germline, possibly due to a read error. The genes are TRBV15 and TRBJ1-5, with D unresolved. The CDR3 has 13 amino acids. Per the germline V gene, CDR1 is LNHNV and CDR2 is YYDKDF (reference sequence). The CDR3 DNA reads as TGTGCCACCAGTAGAGAGCGGAATCAGCCCCAGCATTTT. Its protein is CATSRERNQPQHF.

The gene calls are TRBV19 and TRBJ2-7; 9 nucleotides match TRBD1. CDR3 length equals 15 residues. CDR1 LNHDA and CDR2 SQIVND come from the germline V gene (reference sequence). The J segment lost 0 bases and the V segment lost 8 bases, leaving 8 bases of the junction unmatched. The CDR3 DNA follows: TGTGCCAGTCGAACTTGGGACAGGGCCTCCTACGAGCAGTACTTC. Protein: CASRTWDRASYEQYF.

The chain carries TRBV7-9 and TRBJ1-3; the match to TRBD1 covers 11 bases. The J segment lost 3 bases and the V segment lost 0 bases, leaving 1 base of the junction unmatched. CDR3 length: 16 amino acids. CDR1 SEHNR and CDR2 FQNEAQ come from the germline V gene (reference sequence). CDR3 protein: CASSLAGTGGGNTIYF. CDR3 DNA sequence: TGTGCCAGCAGCTTAGCAGGGACAGGGGGTGGAAACACCATATATTTT.

This chain uses TRBV5-1 with TRBJ1-1; 8 bases map to TRBD1. The CDR3 covers 18 residues. Germline lookup yields CDR1 SGHRS and CDR2 YFSETQ. J gave up 1 base and V 0 bases, and 11 bases lay outside the gene matches. DNA of the CDR3: TGCGCCAGCAGCTTGGGACAGGGGACCACCCAAAGGAACACTGAAGCTTTCTTT. The encoded protein is CASSLGQGTTQRNTEAFF.

The chain carries TRBV6-2 or TRBV6-3 and TRBJ1-1, with TRBD1 as a possible D gene (5 bases). Germline V gene data show CDR1 as MNHEY and CDR2 as SVGEGT. V lost 7 bases and J 4 bases, leaving 16 bases between the germline ends. The CDR3 covers 14 residues. As DNA, the CDR3 is TGTGCCAGCAACCCCCACCGCGGGGCCACTGAAGCTTTCTTT. Translation gives CASNPHRGATEAFF.

This clone was picked up a small number of times. The V call is TRBV29-1, the J call TRBJ2-3, with 12 positions matching TRBD2. CDR3 length: 15 residues. The V and J ends lost 6 bases and 2 bases, in that order; junction bases with no gene match: 6. Per germline, CDR1 SQVTM and CDR2 ANQGSEA. CDR3 loop: CSVLLAGGNTDTQYF. The DNA of the CDR3 is TGCAGCGTCCTACTAGCGGGGGGCAACACAGATACGCAGTATTTT.

This clone turned up a few times. The CDR3 loop is CAWAAGGSQPQHF. Written as DNA, the CDR3 is TGTGCCTGGGCCGCAGGGGGCAGTCAGCCCCAGCATTTT. J is TRBJ1-5 and V is TRBV30, with 8 bases matching TRBD1. The V and J ends lost 5 bases and 6 bases, in that order; junction bases with no gene match: 6. This CDR3 is 13 amino acids long. The germline gives CDR1 GTSNPN, CDR2 SVGIG (reference sequence).

This chain links TRBV29-1 with TRBJ2-2; D perhaps matches TRBD2 (5 bases). This CDR3 is built from 11 residues. Trimming pared 7 bases from V and 6 bases from J, leaving 9 bases between. The germline gives CDR1 SQVTM, CDR2 ANQGSEA. CDR3 protein: CSARGPGELFF. As DNA, the CDR3 is TGCAGCGCCCGGGGTCCCGGGGAGCTGTTTTTT.

Worth noting for this clone: The junction shows a germline mismatch at one end, possibly a read error. V and J are TRBV7-6 and TRBJ1-1; D may be TRBD1 (5 bases). This CDR3 spans 14 amino acids. Germline assignment: CDR1 SGHVS and CDR2 FNYEAQ. Written as DNA, the CDR3 is TGTGCCAGCAGCACAGGTCCGTCGAACGCTGAAGCTTTCTTT. This sequence encodes CASSTGPSNAEAFF.

V and J are TRBV5-1 and TRBJ2-2, with D tentatively TRBD2 (6 bases). Looked up from germline, CDR1 is SGHRS and CDR2 is YFSETQ. Trimming removed 4 bases from V and 3 bases from J, with 10 bases in between. This CDR3 spans 14 amino acids. The CDR3 sequence is CASSPGVHTGELFF. The CDR3 nucleotides are TGCGCCAGCAGCCCGGGAGTTCACACCGGGGAGCTGTTTTTT. The full variable domain, its missing parts supplied by reference TRBV5-1 and TRBJ2-2, is KAGVTQTPRYLIKTRGQQVTLSCSPISGHRSVSWYQQTPGQGLQFLFEYFSETQRNKGNFPGRFSGRQFSNSRSEMNVSTLELGDSALYLCASSPGVHTGELFFGEGSRLTVL.

This clone is termed medium-sized. The chain couples TRBV10-1 to TRBJ1-1; D gene unclear. Germline CDR1 reads WNHNN; CDR2 reads SYGVQD (reference sequence). The CDR3 runs 13 residues. V was cut by 4 bases and J by 5 bases, with 11 bases left in between. The CDR3 DNA sequence: TGCGCCAGCAGTGCAAGTCTGAGGACTGAAGCTTTCTTT. Its protein is CASSASLRTEAFF.